Described below is a single TCR beta chain sequence and its context. Profiled with immunoSEQ multiplex PCR; TCRdb holds only in-frame clones, not every one. The repertoire holds some 380,000 clones, roughly 90% seen once, with around 6.3% in the top ten. The sample comes from a study of blood T cell repertoires in COVID-19. This receptor was taken from a man between 18 and 29 years old with active or convalescent COVID-19. Sequencing was carried out using peripheral blood.

CDR3 in amino acids: CASSQRQGNTEAFF. The CDR3 DNA is TGTGCCAGCAGCCAACGACAGGGGAACACTGAAGCTTTCTTT. The chain combines TRBV3-1 (or the pseudogene TRBV3-2) with TRBJ1-1, with 7 bases aligning to TRBD1. V was pared by 2 bases and J by 1 base, with 1 base of the junction left unmatched. Germline assignment: CDR1 LGHDT and CDR2 YNNKEL (reference sequence). The CDR3 totals 14 residues.